This entry lists 29 T cell receptor beta chains sequenced from one sample in a study of PD-1 blockade in classical Hodgkin lymphoma. Sequenced by immunoSEQ multiplex PCR; TCRdb stores in-frame clones only, minus some. This sample has tens of thousands of clones, with nearly 80% found just once. Specified time point: cycle 4 day 1 (C4D1), after 5 to 7 weeks of nivolumab. Autologous stem cell transplantation was followed by relapse in every patient, and brentuximab vedotin exposure varied. The source material was peripheral blood mononuclear cells (PBMCs), sampled before the fourth cycle of nivolumab. Source of these receptors: a human donor with classical Hodgkin lymphoma.

The gene calls are TRBV30 and TRBJ2-3; D call uncertain. Trimming removed 2 bases from V and 4 bases from J, with 7 bases in between. The germline V gene encodes CDR1 GTSNPN and CDR2 SVGIG (reference sequence). This CDR3 is 12 amino acids long. The CDR3 protein is CAWSMWSDTQYF. CDR3 nucleotides: TGTGCCTGGAGTATGTGGTCAGATACGCAGTATTTT. Full variable domain (missing parts from reference TRBV30 and TRBJ2-3): SQTIHQWPATLVQPVGSPLSLECTVEGTSNPNLYWYRQAAGRGLQLLFYSVGIGQISSEVPQNLSASRPQDRQFILSSKKLLLSDSGFYLCAWSMWSDTQYFGPGTRLTVL.

This sequence joins TRBV28 and TRBJ1-1; no reliable D call. This CDR3 is 11 amino acids long. V gave up 7 bases and J gave up 2 bases, with 5 bases separating them. In germline, CDR1 is MDHEN, CDR2 SYDVKM. CDR3 in amino acids: CASTRNTEAFF. The DNA of the CDR3 is TGTGCCAGCACTCGCAACACTGAAGCTTTCTTT.

The chain employs TRBV4-1 and TRBJ2-7; tentatively, D is TRBD1 (7 bases). This CDR3 contains 14 residues. V gave up 5 bases and J gave up 6 bases, with 17 bases separating them. The germline V gene has CDR1 MGHRA and CDR2 YSYEKL. The CDR3 region has the DNA TGCGCCAGCAGCGTGGAGGGGGCGCGGGGCGAGCAGTACTTC. This gives the protein CASSVEGARGEQYF.

This clone has only a few counts. V usage is TRBV10-3 and J usage is TRBJ2-7, with a weak D call TRBD2 (6 bases). Trimming took off 3 bases at V and 2 bases at J, with 11 bases between the two ends. The CDR3 covers 14 residues. Germline CDR1 ENHRY, CDR2 SYGVKD. CDR3 coding DNA: TGTGCCATCAGTGACTCCGGGAGACCCTACGAGCAGTACTTC. It yields the protein CAISDSGRPYEQYF.

The chain couples TRBV4-1 to TRBJ1-3, with D unresolved. The CDR3 loop spans 15 amino acids. The V end was cut by 0 bases, the J end by 2 bases, with 8 bases between. Germline assignment: CDR1 MGHRA and CDR2 YSYEKL. In DNA, the CDR3 is TGCGCCAGCAGCCAAGATGCCGGGCCTGGAAACACCATATATTTT. Translation gives CASSQDAGPGNTIYF.

A single count supports this clone. V and J are TRBV9 and TRBJ1-3; 7 bases are shared with TRBD1. V trimming: 1 base; J trimming: 14 bases; junction bases outside the gene matches: 6. Germline V gene lookup returns CDR1 SGDLS and CDR2 YYNGEE. This CDR3 region has 12 residues. The chain's CDR3 is CASSVPPGQLYF. Written as DNA, the CDR3 is TGTGCCAGCAGCGTACCACCGGGACAGCTATATTTT.

J is TRBJ2-1 and V is TRBV6-4; the D gene is possibly TRBD2 (5 bases). The V end was cut by 6 bases, the J end by 1 base, with 7 bases between. CDR1 MRHNA and CDR2 SNTAGT come from the germline V gene. CDR3 length equals 13 residues. The CDR3 coding sequence is TGTGCCAGCAGCCGGGGATCCTACAATGAGCAGTTCTTC. Amino acid sequence: CASSRGSYNEQFF.

The gene calls are TRBV28 and TRBJ1-2; the D gene is possibly TRBD1 (6 bases). From germline, CDR1 is MDHEN and CDR2 SYDVKM. Trimming pared 4 bases from V and 6 bases from J, leaving 15 bases between. This CDR3 is 14 amino acids long. The CDR3 DNA follows: TGTGCCAGCAGTTCATCGGGGGCTGAGGATGGCTACACCTTC. This sequence encodes CASSSSGAEDGYTF.

V gene TRBV5-6 combines with J gene TRBJ1-1; D uncertain. Trimming removed 7 bases at V and 0 bases at J, with 16 bases between. Germline V gene sequence: CDR1 SGHDT, CDR2 YYEEEE. The CDR3 sequence is 15 residues long. CDR3 residues: CASDRGSGMNTEAFF. As DNA, the CDR3 is TGTGCCAGCGACCGTGGATCCGGTATGAACACTGAAGCTTTCTTT.

This clone has just a few counts. V is TRBV11-2 and J is TRBJ2-1, with D tentatively TRBD1 (5 bases). CDR1 is SGHAT, CDR2 FQNNGV, per germline. CDR3 length equals 13 residues. V lost 3 bases, J lost 8 bases, and 11 bases lay in between. This CDR3 reads CASSLIGVDEQFF. In DNA form, the CDR3 reads TGTGCCAGCAGCTTGATAGGGGTAGATGAGCAGTTCTTC.

This clone was recorded only once. This sequence joins TRBV6-5 and TRBJ2-5, with TRBD2 as a possible D gene (5 bases). V was trimmed by 8 bases and J by 0 bases, leaving 7 bases between them. The CDR3 sequence is 12 residues long. From germline, CDR1 is MNHEY and CDR2 SVGAGI. The CDR3 DNA reads TGTGCCAGCCGGGGAGACCAAGAGACCCAGTACTTC. It specifies CASRGDQETQYF.

V gene TRBV6-5 combines with J gene TRBJ1-1; 7 bases fit TRBD1. Trimming at V came to 6 bases and at J to 4 bases, leaving 5 bases not matched to a gene. CDR1 and CDR2 (germline): MNHEY, SVGAGI. The length of the CDR3 is 13 residues. The CDR3 DNA reads TGTGCCAGCAGCCAAGGGGGCCTCACTGAAGCTTTCTTT. This encodes CASSQGGLTEAFF.

This clone appeared a single time. The rearrangement joins TRBV15 to TRBJ1-4, with D possibly matching TRBD1 (6 bases). The CDR3 extends over 15 amino acids. V shed 1 base and J shed 7 bases, with 13 bases lying between them. The germline gives CDR1 LNHNV, CDR2 YYDKDF (reference sequence). Here the CDR3 reads CATSRGAGAGEKLFF. CDR3 nucleotide sequence: TGTGCCACCAGCAGAGGAGCAGGGGCCGGTGAAAAACTGTTTTTT.

The genes are TRBV7-8 and TRBJ1-2, with D possibly TRBD1 on 6 matching bases. Trimming pared 10 bases from V and 4 bases from J, leaving 16 bases between. The CDR3 has 13 residues. The germline gives CDR1 SGHVS, CDR2 FQNEAQ. The CDR3 loop reads CATDLRGVYGYTF. DNA of the CDR3: TGTGCCACCGACCTTAGGGGGGTCTATGGCTACACCTTC.

The rearrangement uses TRBV27 and TRBJ2-7; no clear D gene. Germline CDR1 reads MNHEY; CDR2 reads SMNVEV (reference sequence). This CDR3 region has 13 residues. Trimming stripped 2 bases from V and 2 bases from J, with 7 bases between. CDR3 region: CASSLGVPYEQYF. In DNA form, the CDR3 reads TGTGCCAGCAGTTTAGGGGTCCCCTACGAGCAGTACTTC.

The chain has TRBV2 and TRBJ2-1, with 9 bases matching TRBD2. Germline CDR1 is SNHLY and CDR2 is FYNNEI. J lost 7 bases, V lost 1 base, and 5 bases had no gene match. CDR3 length: 15 residues. CDR3 in amino acids: CASSEGLAGTNEQFF. The CDR3 nucleotides read TGTGCCAGCAGTGAAGGTCTAGCGGGAACTAATGAGCAGTTCTTC.

CDR3 DNA: TGTGCCAGCAGCCTCTCACAGGGGGGGGTCACTGAAGCTTTCTTT. Translating gives CASSLSQGGVTEAFF. The rearrangement joins TRBV7-9 to TRBJ1-1, with TRBD1 matching over 8 bases. CDR3 length equals 15 residues. Germline trimming cut 5 bases from V and 4 bases from J; bases unmatched to any gene: 9. Per germline, CDR1 SEHNR and CDR2 FQNEAQ (reference sequence).

The rearrangement links TRBV5-1 to TRBJ2-1; 8 bases line up with TRBD2. The CDR3 length is 15 residues. CDR1 and CDR2 from the germline V gene are SGHRS and YFSETQ. With 4 bases clipped from V and 1 base from J, the junction kept 4 bases outside the gene matches. The CDR3 DNA is TGCGCCAGCAGCAATGGACTAGCTTCCTACAATGAGCAGTTCTTC. Amino acid sequence: CASSNGLASYNEQFF.

The chain combines TRBV4-2 with TRBJ2-3, with 8 positions matching TRBD2. In germline, CDR1 is LGHNA, CDR2 YNFKEQ. Trimming cost V 0 bases and J 14 bases; bases outside gene matches: 7. CDR3 length: 13 residues. In nucleotides, the CDR3 is TGTGCCAGCAGCCAAGATTCACTAGCGGCCTCGTATTTT. It specifies CASSQDSLAASYF.

The chain carries TRBV7-2 and TRBJ2-2, with TRBD2 as a possible D gene (5 bases). The germline gives CDR1 SGHTA, CDR2 FQGNSA. V dropped 0 bases and J dropped 0 bases, with 8 bases sitting between them. CDR3 length: 16 residues. The CDR3, as DNA: TGTGCCAGCAGCTTAGCGCCGCGGGCGAACACCGGGGAGCTGTTTTTT. It specifies CASSLAPRANTGELFF.

The genes are TRBV30 and TRBJ2-2; TRBD1 is a possible D gene (5 bases). The CDR3 loop spans 16 amino acids. Germline V lookup: CDR1 GTSNPN, CDR2 SVGIG (reference sequence). V shed 0 bases and J shed 9 bases, with 20 bases lying between them. This CDR3 is CAWSVLSYDSSWELFF. The CDR3 DNA follows: TGTGCCTGGAGTGTCCTTTCCTACGACAGCAGTTGGGAGCTGTTTTTT.

This chain connects TRBV30 to TRBJ2-3; 7 nucleotides align to TRBD1. CDR3 length: 17 residues. CDR1 is GTSNPN, CDR2 SVGIG, per germline (reference sequence). V lost 4 bases to trimming and J lost 1 base; unmatched junction nucleotides: 14. CDR3 sequence (DNA): TGTGCCTGGACCCCACGAAGCGCCCAGGGGGGCACAGATACGCAGTATTTT. It is translated as CAWTPRSAQGGTDTQYF.

The V and J genes are TRBV7-6 and TRBJ2-1; 10 bases align to TRBD1. The CDR3 has 16 residues. V was pared by 10 bases and J by 6 bases, with 15 bases of the junction left unmatched. In germline, CDR1 is SGHVS, CDR2 FNYEAQ. In DNA form, the CDR3 reads TGTGCCACAACCCTGACCGGGACAGGGGTTCTCAATGAGCAGTTCTTC. It is translated as CATTLTGTGVLNEQFF.

The V gene is TRBV7-6, the J gene TRBJ1-2; 9 bases map to TRBD1. The CDR3 is 14 residues long. Trimming took 4 bases from V and 8 from J; bases not matched to a gene: 8. Germline V lookup: CDR1 SGHVS, CDR2 FNYEAQ. The CDR3 coding sequence is TGTGCCAGCAGCTCAAACACAGGGGGCAGAGGCTACACCTTC. It codes for CASSSNTGGRGYTF.

The chain couples TRBV7-2 to TRBJ2-7; TRBD2 matches at 12 bases. CDR3 length equals 17 residues. V dropped 4 bases and J dropped 2; count of bases not matched to a gene: 9. The germline V gene has CDR1 SGHTA and CDR2 FQGNSA. This CDR3 reads CASSSKIGLAGPYEQYF. The CDR3 bases are TGTGCCAGCAGCTCCAAAATCGGACTAGCGGGGCCCTACGAGCAGTACTTC.

The gene calls are TRBV6-5 and TRBJ1-1; the match to TRBD1 covers 9 bases. Germline V gene lookup returns CDR1 MNHEY and CDR2 SVGAGI. The ends lost 9 bases at V and 4 bases at J; junction bases unmatched: 6. The length of the CDR3 is 13 residues. DNA of the CDR3: TGTGCCAGTGGGACAGGGTTGAGCACTGAAGCTTTCTTT. Translating it yields CASGTGLSTEAFF.

The chain recombines TRBV6-6 with TRBJ2-1; the match to TRBD1 covers 10 bases. Germline V gene lookup returns CDR1 MNHNY and CDR2 SVGAGI (reference sequence). CDR3 length: 14 residues. V was clipped by 5 bases and J by 6 bases; unmatched bases: 4. The CDR3 coding sequence is TGTGCCAGCAGTCGTGGACAGGGGGTCAATGAGCAGTTCTTC. Translated: CASSRGQGVNEQFF.

The CDR3 sequence: CASSQVPGQGTEAFF. The CDR3 DNA reads as TGCGCCAGCAGCCAAGTCCCGGGACAGGGTACTGAAGCTTTCTTT. The chain combines TRBV4-3 with TRBJ1-1; 9 bases are a match to TRBD1. Trimming took 1 base from V and 5 from J; bases not matched to a gene: 5. This CDR3 is built from 15 residues. The germline CDR1 and CDR2 sequences are LGHNA and YSLEER.

The chain links TRBV7-9 to TRBJ1-1; perhaps TRBD1 as D (5 bases). Germline V gene sequence: CDR1 SEHNR, CDR2 FQNEAQ (reference sequence). The V and J ends lost 4 bases and 4 bases respectively, with 10 bases between them. CDR3 size: 13 residues. The CDR3 nucleotides are TGTGCCAGCAGCTCACAAGGGGTCACTGAAGCTTTCTTT. Translated, it gives CASSSQGVTEAFF.